What follows is one T cell receptor beta chain and its context. The antigen is unknown. The data originate from a study of tumor-infiltrating lymphocytes in primary liver carcinoma. Study-level background: Both sexes were represented among patients, who were 30 to 69 years old. Findings of the study overall: Presence in all five tumor regions was observed for only about 7-25% of top clones. Relative to blood, tumors carried a significantly larger fraction of the repertoire in their top 250 clones (p = 0.039).

The CDR3 contains 13 residues. V dropped 8 bases and J dropped 6 bases, with 11 bases sitting between them. Co-extraction yielded RNA and DNA from 20-30 mg of unsorted bulk tissue. The study sampled five separate regions from each tumor. Production of TCR beta cDNA used approximately 0.55 ug total RNA together with a constant-region primer. What produced the TCR beta libraries was three nested multiplex PCR rounds using slightly modified ARM-PCR. The first two PCR rounds, approximately 11 cycles each, used TRBV1-TRBV30 forward primers and a C-beta reverse primer. TCRdb called the multiplex PCR reads again in MiXCR, with one record for every CDR3 protein. The sample lists approximately 120,000 distinct CDR3 sequences, around 64% occurring once.

Sequencing was done on a sample of liver tumor tissue from sampling region 3. Noted subset: tumor region T3, left-lateral pole. The chain is built from TRBV12-3 or TRBV12-4 and TRBJ1-6; D may be TRBD1 (5 bases). This receptor was taken from a woman aged 60-75 years with primary liver carcinoma and hepatitis B virus infection. The CDR3 reads CASRTWFNSPLHF. CDR3 bases: TGTGCCAGCCGGACATGGTTTAATTCACCCCTCCACTTT.